The T cell receptor (beta chain) under discussion was sequenced for a study of a mutant IDH1 vaccine in newly diagnosed glioma. This clone was found once. The antigen remains unidentified. Whole-study results and caveats: Around 92% of patients showed vaccine-induced immune responses across multiple MHC alleles.

Libraries were prepared by immunoSEQ multiplex PCR; TCRdb keeps only in-frame clonotypes and omits some of them. This table holds about 77,000 clones, around 85% found once. The CDR3 contains 15 residues. Trimming removed 7 bases at V and 1 base at J, with 14 bases between. Germline V lookup: CDR1 MNHNS, CDR2 SASEGT. Time point defined: week 23, last vaccination. Vaccine doses each comprised 300 ug of mutant IDH1 20-mer peptide, with topical imiquimod. Donors' newly diagnosed IDH1-mutant WHO grade 3 or 4 astrocytomas lacked nuclear ATRX. The V gene is TRBV6-1, the J gene TRBJ2-1, with D perhaps matching TRBD1 (5 bases). The receptor was isolated from a woman between 50 and 59 years old with glioma. The specimen was PBMCs, collected from a glioma patient whose treatment included an IDH1 peptide vaccine. The chain's CDR3 is CASTLTANSYNEQFF. In DNA form, the CDR3 reads TGTGCCAGCACCTTGACAGCAAATTCCTACAATGAGCAGTTCTTC.